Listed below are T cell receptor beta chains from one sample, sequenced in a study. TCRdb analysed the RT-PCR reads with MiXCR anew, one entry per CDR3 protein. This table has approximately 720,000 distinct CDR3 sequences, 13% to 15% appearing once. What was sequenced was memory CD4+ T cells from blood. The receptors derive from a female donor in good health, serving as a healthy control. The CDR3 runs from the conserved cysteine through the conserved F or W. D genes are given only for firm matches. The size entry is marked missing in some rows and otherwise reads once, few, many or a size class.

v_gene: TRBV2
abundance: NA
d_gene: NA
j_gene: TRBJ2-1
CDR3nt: TGTGCCAGCAGGGGGGCGGGAGAGGTCAATGAGCAGTTCTTC
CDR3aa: CASRGAGEVNEQFF

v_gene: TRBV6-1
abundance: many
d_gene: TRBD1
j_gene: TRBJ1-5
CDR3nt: TGTGCCAGCACCCAGGACAGGGGTCAGCCCCAGCATTTT
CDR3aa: CASTQDRGQPQHF

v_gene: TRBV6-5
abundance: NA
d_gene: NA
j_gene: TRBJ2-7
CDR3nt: TGTGCCAGCAGTTACTCGACACAGGGAGGTCACGAGCAGTACTTC
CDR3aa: CASSYSTQGGHEQYF

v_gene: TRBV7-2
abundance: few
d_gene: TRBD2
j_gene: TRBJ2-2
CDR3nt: TGTGCCAGCAGCTTACGGTCGGCTAGCGGGAGGTCCGGGGAGCTGTTTTTT
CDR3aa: CASSLRSASGRSGELFF

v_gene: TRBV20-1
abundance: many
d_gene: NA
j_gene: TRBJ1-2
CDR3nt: TGCAGTACACTCCGGCCTGGGCATACCGGCTACACCTTC
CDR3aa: CSTLRPGHTGYTF

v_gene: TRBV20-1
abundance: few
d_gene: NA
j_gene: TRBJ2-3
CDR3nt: TGCAGTGCTACAGGGTCTAGCACAGATACGCAGTATTTT
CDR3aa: CSATGSSTDTQYF

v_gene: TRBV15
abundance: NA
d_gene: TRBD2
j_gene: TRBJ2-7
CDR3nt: TGTGCCACCAGCAGGGCGGGAGCTCAGGGCTACGAGCAGTACTTC
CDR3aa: CATSRAGAQGYEQYF

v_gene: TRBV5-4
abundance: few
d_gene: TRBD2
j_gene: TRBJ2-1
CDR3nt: TGTGCCAGCAGGAGTGGGACTAGCGGTAACAATGAGCAGTTCTTC
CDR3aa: CASRSGTSGNNEQFF

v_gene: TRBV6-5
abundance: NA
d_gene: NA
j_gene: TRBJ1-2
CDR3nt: TGTGCCAGCAGTTACAGTGGGCGGACGGGACACTATGGCTACACCTTC
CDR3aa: CASSYSGRTGHYGYTF

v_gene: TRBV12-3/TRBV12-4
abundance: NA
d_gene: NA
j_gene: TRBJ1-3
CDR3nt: TGTGCCAGCAGTTTTGCAGGGGGAAACACCATATATTTT
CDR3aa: CASSFAGGNTIYF

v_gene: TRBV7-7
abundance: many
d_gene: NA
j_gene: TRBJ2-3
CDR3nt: TGTGCTAGCAGCTTGACGGCCAACGGGCCGGGAACAGATACGCAGTATTTT
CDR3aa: CASSLTANGPGTDTQYF

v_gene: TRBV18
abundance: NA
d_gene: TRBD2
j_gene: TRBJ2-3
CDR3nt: TGTGCCAGCTCAGCTAATCCACCCGGGACTAGCGGGACTACGCAGTATTTT
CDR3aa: CASSANPPGTSGTTQYF

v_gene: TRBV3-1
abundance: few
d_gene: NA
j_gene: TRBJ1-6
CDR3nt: TGTGCCAGCAGCCAATTTTTGAATTCACCCCTCCACTTT
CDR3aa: CASSQFLNSPLHF

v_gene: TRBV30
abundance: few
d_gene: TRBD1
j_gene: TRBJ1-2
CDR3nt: TGTGCCTGGAGAGGACAGGGGGTTTTTGGCTACACCTTC
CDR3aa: CAWRGQGVFGYTF

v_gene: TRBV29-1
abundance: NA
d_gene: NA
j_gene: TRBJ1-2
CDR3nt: TGCAGCGTTGAATCTGACAACGGCTACACCTTC
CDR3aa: CSVESDNGYTF

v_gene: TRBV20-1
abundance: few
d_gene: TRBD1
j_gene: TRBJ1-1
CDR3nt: TGCAGTGCATACAGGGGCGGGAACACTGAAGCTTTCTTT
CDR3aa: CSAYRGGNTEAFF

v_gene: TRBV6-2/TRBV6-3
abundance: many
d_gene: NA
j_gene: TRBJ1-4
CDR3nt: TGTGCCAGCGGGCGAGATGGAGAAAAACTGTTTTTT
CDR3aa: CASGRDGEKLFF

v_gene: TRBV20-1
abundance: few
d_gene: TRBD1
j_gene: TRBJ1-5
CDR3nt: TGCAGTGCTCTCCCGGAAGGGGGCGGTCAGCCCCAGCATTTT
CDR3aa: CSALPEGGGQPQHF

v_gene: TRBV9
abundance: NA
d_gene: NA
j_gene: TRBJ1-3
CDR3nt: TGTGCCAGCAGCTCCGTCGGGGCCAGTTTCTCTGGAAACACCATATATTTT
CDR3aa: CASSSVGASFSGNTIYF

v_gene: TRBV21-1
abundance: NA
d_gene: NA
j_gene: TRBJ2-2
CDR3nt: TGTGCCAGCACAGGGCTATCCGGGGAGCTGTTTTTT
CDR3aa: CASTGLSGELFF

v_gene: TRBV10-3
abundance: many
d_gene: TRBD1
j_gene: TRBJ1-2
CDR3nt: TGTGCCATCAGTGATAGGCCTACAGGGGCCACCTTC
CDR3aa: CAISDRPTGATF

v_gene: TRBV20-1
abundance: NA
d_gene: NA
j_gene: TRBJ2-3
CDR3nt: TGCAGTGCTAGATTCGGAGATACGCAGTATTTT
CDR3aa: CSARFGDTQYF

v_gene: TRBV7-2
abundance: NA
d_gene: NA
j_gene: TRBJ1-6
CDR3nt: TGTGCCAGCAGTCCCCCGAGCTCCTATAATTCACCCCTCCGCTTT
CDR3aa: CASSPPSSYNSPLRF

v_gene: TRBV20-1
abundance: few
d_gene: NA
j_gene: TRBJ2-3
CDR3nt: TGCAGTGCTAGTCGAGCGACGGGTAGCACAGATACGCAGTATTTT
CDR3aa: CSASRATGSTDTQYF

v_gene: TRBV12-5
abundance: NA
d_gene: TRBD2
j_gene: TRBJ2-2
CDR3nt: TGTGCTAGTGGCCGCTATAGCGGGAGTTGGACCGGGGAGCTGTTTTTT
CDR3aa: CASGRYSGSWTGELFF

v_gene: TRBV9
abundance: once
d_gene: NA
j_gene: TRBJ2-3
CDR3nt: TGTGCCAGCAGCGTGGGGTCCCAACCCTATCCCACAGATACGCAGTATTTT
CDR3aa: CASSVGSQPYPTDTQYF

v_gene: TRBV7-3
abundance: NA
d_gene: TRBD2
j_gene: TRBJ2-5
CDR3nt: TGTGCCAGCAGCTTACGGGCTAGCGGGGGGCGCCAAGAGACCCAGTACTTC
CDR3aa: CASSLRASGGRQETQYF

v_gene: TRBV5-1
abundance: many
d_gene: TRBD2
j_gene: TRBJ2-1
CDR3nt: TGCGCCAGCAGCTACTGGACTAGTTCCGACGGTGAGCAGTTCTTC
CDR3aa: CASSYWTSSDGEQFF

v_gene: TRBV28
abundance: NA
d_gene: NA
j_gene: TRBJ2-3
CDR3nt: TGTGCCAGCAGAATTCGGAGGGCCCTTAGTTTT
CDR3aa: CASRIRRALSF

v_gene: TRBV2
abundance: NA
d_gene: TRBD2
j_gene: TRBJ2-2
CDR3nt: TGTGCCAGCATAGGTAGCGGGAGGTCGACCGGGGAGCTGTTTTTT
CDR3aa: CASIGSGRSTGELFF

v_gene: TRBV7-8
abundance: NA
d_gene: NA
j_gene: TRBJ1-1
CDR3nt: TGTGCCAGCAGCTTAGCAGGGGATGGCGCTGAAGCTTTCTTT
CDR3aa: CASSLAGDGAEAFF

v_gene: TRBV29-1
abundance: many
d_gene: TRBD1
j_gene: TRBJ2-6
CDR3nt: TGCAGCGTTCGTTCGGGGACAGGAGGGTCTGGGGCCAACGTCCTGACTTTC
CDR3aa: CSVRSGTGGSGANVLTF

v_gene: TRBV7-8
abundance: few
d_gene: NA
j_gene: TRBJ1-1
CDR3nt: TGTGCCAGCAGCTTCACCCCGGACCCACTCCGGGAAGCTTTCTTT
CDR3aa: CASSFTPDPLREAFF

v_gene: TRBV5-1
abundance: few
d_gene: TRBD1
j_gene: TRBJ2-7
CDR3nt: TGCGCCAGCAGTTCAGGGGGCGTCTTGTCCTACGAGCAGTACTTC
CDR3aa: CASSSGGVLSYEQYF

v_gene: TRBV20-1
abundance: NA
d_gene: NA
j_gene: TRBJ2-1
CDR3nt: TGCAGTGCTAGTGGTGGGAGGCCCTACAATGAGCAGTTCTTC
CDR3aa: CSASGGRPYNEQFF

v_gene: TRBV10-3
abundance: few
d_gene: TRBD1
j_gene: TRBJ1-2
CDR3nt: TGTGCCATCAGTGATCTTCAGGGGGCAAAAGGCTACACCTTC
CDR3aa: CAISDLQGAKGYTF

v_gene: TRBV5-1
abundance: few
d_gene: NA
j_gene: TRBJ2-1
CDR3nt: TGCGCCAGCAGCTTGGGTGGGACCCACAATGAGCAGTTCTTC
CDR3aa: CASSLGGTHNEQFF

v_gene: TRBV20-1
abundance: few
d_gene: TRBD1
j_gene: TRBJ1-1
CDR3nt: TGCAGTGCTAACCCCCCGAAGGGGGCGCCGACCACTGAAGCTTTCTTT
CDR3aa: CSANPPKGAPTTEAFF

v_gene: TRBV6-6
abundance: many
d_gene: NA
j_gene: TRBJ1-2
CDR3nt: TGTGCCAGCAGTTACGTCGCTGACTACACCTTC
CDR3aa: CASSYVADYTF

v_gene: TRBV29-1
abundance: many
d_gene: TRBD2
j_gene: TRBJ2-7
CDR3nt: TGCAGCGTTGAACTCCGGGGGGGCCTGCGCGAGCAGTACTTC
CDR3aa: CSVELRGGLREQYF

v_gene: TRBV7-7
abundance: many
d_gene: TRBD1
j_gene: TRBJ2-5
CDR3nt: TGTGCTAGCAGCTTAAGGACAGGGGGTCTGGAGACCCAGTACTTC
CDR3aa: CASSLRTGGLETQYF

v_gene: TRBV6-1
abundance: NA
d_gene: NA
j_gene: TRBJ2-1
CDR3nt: TGTGCCAGCAGTGAAAGCCGATATAATGAGCAGTTCTTC
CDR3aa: CASSESRYNEQFF

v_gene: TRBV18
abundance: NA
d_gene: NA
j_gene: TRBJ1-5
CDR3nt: TGTGCCAGCTCACCCGGACTCCTGGATAGCAATCAGCCCCAGCATTTT
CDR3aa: CASSPGLLDSNQPQHF

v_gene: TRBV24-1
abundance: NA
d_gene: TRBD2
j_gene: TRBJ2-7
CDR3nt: TGTGCCACCAGTGGCGCCGGGACTAGCGGGAAGAACGAGCAGTACTTC
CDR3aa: CATSGAGTSGKNEQYF

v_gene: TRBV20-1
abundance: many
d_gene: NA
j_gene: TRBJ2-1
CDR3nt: TGCAGTGCTAGGGGAGTTTGGACCTACAATGAGCAGTTCTTC
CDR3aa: CSARGVWTYNEQFF

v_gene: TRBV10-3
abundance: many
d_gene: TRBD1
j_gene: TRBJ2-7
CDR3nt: TGTGCCATCACCACGGGACAGGGTCTCGAGCAGTACTTC
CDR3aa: CAITTGQGLEQYF

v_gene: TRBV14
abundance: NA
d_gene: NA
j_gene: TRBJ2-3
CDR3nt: TGTGCCAGCAGCCCCCAAGATGGGACAAGGATCGCAGATACGCAGTATTTT
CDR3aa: CASSPQDGTRIADTQYF

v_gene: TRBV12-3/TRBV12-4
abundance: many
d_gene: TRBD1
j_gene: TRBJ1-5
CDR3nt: TGTGCCAGTGGGGGACAGGCTAGCAATCAGCCCCAGCATTTT
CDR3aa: CASGGQASNQPQHF

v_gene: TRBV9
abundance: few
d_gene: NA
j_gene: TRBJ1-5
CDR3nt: TGTGCCTCAGGGCAGGCTGGAGCCAGCAATCAGCCCCAGCATTTT
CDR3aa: CASGQAGASNQPQHF

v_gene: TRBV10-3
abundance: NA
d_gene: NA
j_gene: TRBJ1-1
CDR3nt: TGTGCCATCAGCCAAATTGTCCTCACTGAAGCTTTCTTT
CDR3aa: CAISQIVLTEAFF

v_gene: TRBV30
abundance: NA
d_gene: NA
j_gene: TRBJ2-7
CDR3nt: TGTGCCCAATCGCCACAGGGCCACGAACCGGGGCAGTACTTC
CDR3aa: CAQSPQGHEPGQYF

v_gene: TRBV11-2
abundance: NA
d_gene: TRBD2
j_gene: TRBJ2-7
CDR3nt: TGTGCCAGCACCCCAAATTTGACTAGCGGGCAAAAGTACTACGAGCAGTACTTC
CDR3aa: CASTPNLTSGQKYYEQYF

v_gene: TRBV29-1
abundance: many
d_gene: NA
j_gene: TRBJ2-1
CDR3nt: TGCAGCGTTGAGAGGTGGGGTATCGACAATGAGCAGTTCTTC
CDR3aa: CSVERWGIDNEQFF

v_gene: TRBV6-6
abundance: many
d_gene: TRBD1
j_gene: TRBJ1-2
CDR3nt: TGTGCCAGCAGCCATCCATCAGGGGGAGTCAACTATGGCTACACCTTC
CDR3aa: CASSHPSGGVNYGYTF

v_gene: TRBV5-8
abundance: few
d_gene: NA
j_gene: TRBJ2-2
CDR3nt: TGTGCCAGCAGCGCCGGACACTCCGCGAACACCGGGGAGCTGTTTTTT
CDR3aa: CASSAGHSANTGELFF